A single T cell receptor beta chain is shown here with its context. Its target is not known. These data originate in a study of T cell responses to AZD1222 COVID-19 vaccine. The study's findings and limits: Repertoires were obtained solely post-peak T cell response. Spike was spanned by vaccine-associated CD4 TCRs, which were dominant at 160-218 and 743-854. Spike-specific TCR repertoires showed rising breadth and depth after two AZD1222 doses. Nearly half of the spike-specific TCRs reportedly recognize variant regions that carry no mutations.

Repertoires were generated with immunoSEQ multiplex PCR, while TCRdb's copy carries only in-frame clones and drops some. The sample carries roughly 190,000 clones, almost 95% recorded once. CDR3 size: 17 residues. Source: peripheral blood, taken on day 0 of AZD1222 vaccination. The receptor was derived from an adult in good health. The chain uses TRBV21-1 and TRBJ1-2; whether TRBD1, the table's D call, matches the DNA was not checked. TRBV21-1 has pseudogene status. This CDR3 is CASSKGRRGRANYGYTF. The CDR3 DNA sequence: TGTGCCAGCAGCAAAGGACGCAGGGGGCGGGCTAACTATGGCTACACCTTC.